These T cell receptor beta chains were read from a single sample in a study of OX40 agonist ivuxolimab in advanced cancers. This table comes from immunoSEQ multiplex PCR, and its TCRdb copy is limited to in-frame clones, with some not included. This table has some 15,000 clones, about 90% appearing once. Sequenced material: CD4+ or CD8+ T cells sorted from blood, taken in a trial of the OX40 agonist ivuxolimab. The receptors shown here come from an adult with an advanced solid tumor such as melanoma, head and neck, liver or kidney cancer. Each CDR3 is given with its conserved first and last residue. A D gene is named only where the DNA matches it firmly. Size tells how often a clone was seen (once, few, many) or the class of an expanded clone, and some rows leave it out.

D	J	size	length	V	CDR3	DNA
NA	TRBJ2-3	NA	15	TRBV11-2	CASSLDPGEGDTQYF	TGTGCCAGCAGCTTAGATCCAGGGGAGGGAGATACGCAGTATTTT
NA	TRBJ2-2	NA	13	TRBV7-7	CASREEAGGELFF	TGTGCTAGCAGGGAGGAGGCCGGCGGGGAGCTGTTTTTT
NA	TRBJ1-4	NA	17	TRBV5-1	CASSLPPDSATNEKLFF	TGCGCCAGCAGCTTACCTCCGGACAGTGCAACTAATGAAAAACTGTTTTTT
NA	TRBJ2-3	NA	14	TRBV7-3	CASSQTGSPDTQYF	TGTGCCAGCAGTCAGACAGGTTCCCCAGATACGCAGTATTTT
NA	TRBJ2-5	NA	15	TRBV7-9	CASSPPIPDQETQYF	TGTGCCAGCAGCCCCCCCATACCCGACCAAGAGACCCAGTACTTC
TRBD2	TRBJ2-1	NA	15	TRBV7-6	CASSSLAGTEVEQFF	TGTGCCAGCAGCTCGCTAGCGGGGACTGAAGTTGAGCAGTTCTTC
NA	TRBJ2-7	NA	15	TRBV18	CASSPPSGSVYEQYF	TGTGCCAGCTCACCACCGAGTGGGAGTGTCTACGAGCAGTACTTC
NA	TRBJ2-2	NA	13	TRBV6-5	CASSYSNSGELFF	TGTGCCAGCAGTTACTCGAATTCTGGGGAGCTGTTTTTT
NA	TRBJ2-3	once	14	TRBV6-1	CASSEGPILDTQYF	TGTGCCAGCAGTGAAGGCCCCATCCTCGATACGCAGTATTTT
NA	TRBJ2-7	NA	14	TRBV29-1	CSVEVIAGTYEQYF	TGCAGCGTTGAAGTAATAGCAGGTACCTACGAGCAGTACTTC
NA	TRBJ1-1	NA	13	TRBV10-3	CAIRAGVNTEAFF	TGTGCCATCAGGGCAGGGGTGAACACTGAAGCTTTCTTT
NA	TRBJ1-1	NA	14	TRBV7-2	CASSHVRGGTEAFF	TGTGCCAGCAGCCACGTGAGGGGGGGAACTGAAGCTTTCTTT
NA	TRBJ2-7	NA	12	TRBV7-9	CASSPPLREQYF	TGTGCCAGCAGCCCCCCCCTCCGCGAGCAGTACTTC
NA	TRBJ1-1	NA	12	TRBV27	CASSFGNTEAFF	TGTGCCAGCAGTTTTGGTAACACTGAAGCTTTCTTT
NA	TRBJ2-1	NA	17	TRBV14	CASSIRGGSSGYNEQFF	TGTGCCAGCAGCATCAGGGGGGGGTCTAGCGGCTACAATGAGCAGTTCTTC
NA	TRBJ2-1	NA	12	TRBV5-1	CASSYPSGEQFF	TGCGCCAGCAGCTACCCCTCCGGGGAGCAGTTCTTC
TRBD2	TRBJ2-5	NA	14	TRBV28	CASSRLAGGREQYF	TGTGCCAGCAGTCGACTAGCGGGAGGCAGAGAGCAGTACTTC
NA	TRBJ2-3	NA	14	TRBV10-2	CASSAYGTTDTQYF	TGCGCCAGCAGTGCTTATGGTACCACAGATACGCAGTATTTT
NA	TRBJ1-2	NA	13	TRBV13	CASSLGVGVGYTF	TGTGCCAGCAGCTTAGGGGTAGGGGTCGGCTACACCTTC
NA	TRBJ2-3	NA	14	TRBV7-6	CASSLAGNTDTQYF	TGTGCCAGCAGCTTAGCTGGCAATACAGATACGCAGTATTTT
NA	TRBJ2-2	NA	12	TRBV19	CASSIDSGELFF	TGTGCCAGTAGTATAGATTCCGGGGAGCTGTTTTTT
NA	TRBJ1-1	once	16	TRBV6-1	CASSEAPRGALTEAFF	TGTGCCAGCAGTGAAGCCCCGAGGGGCGCTCTAACTGAAGCTTTCTTT
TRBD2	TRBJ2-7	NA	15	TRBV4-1	CASSPREEGTYEQYF	TGCGCCAGCAGCCCTCGGGAGGAGGGGACCTACGAGCAGTACTTC
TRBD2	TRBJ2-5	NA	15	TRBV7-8	CASSERGLAEETQYF	TGTGCCAGCAGCGAACGGGGACTAGCGGAAGAGACCCAGTACTTC
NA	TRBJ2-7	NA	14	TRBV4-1	CASSQEVGIYEQYF	TGCGCCAGCAGCCAAGAAGTAGGAATTTACGAGCAGTACTTC
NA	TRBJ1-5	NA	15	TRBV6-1	CASNPTGDSNQPQHF	TGTGCCAGCAATCCGACGGGGGATAGCAATCAGCCCCAGCATTTT
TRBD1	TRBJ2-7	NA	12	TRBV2	CANQGAAYEQYF	TGTGCCAACCAGGGGGCAGCGTACGAGCAGTACTTC
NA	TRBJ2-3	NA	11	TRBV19	CASRITDTQYF	TGTGCCAGTAGGATCACAGATACGCAGTATTTT
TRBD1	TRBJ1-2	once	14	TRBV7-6	CASSSKPGQGGYTF	TGTGCCAGCAGCTCTAAGCCGGGACAGGGCGGCTACACCTTC
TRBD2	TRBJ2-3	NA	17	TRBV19	CASSMWTSGNVTDTQYF	TGTGCCAGTAGTATGTGGACTAGCGGGAATGTCACAGATACGCAGTATTTT
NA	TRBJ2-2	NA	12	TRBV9	CASSPNTGELFF	TGTGCCAGCAGCCCTAACACCGGGGAGCTGTTTTTT
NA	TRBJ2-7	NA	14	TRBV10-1	CASSDSYLGNEQYF	TGCGCCAGCAGTGATTCGTACCTGGGTAACGAGCAGTACTTC
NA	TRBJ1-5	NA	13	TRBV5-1	CASSLQGQQPQHF	TGCGCCAGCAGCTTGCAGGGTCAGCAGCCCCAGCATTTT
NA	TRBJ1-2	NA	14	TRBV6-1	CASTPNDRLYGYTF	TGTGCCAGCACGCCAAATGACCGACTCTATGGCTACACCTTC
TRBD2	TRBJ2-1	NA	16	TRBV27	CASSSKGLDSYNEQFF	TGTGCCAGCAGCTCAAAGGGACTAGACTCCTACAATGAGCAGTTCTTC
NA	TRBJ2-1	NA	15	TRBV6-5	CASSPRLEVCNEQFF	TGTGCCAGCAGTCCTCGACTAGAGGTATGCAATGAGCAGTTCTTC
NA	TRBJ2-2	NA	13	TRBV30	CAWSVGGWGELFF	TGTGCCTGGAGTGTAGGTGGTTGGGGGGAGCTGTTTTTT
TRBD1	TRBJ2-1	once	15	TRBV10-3	CAISEQGESYNEQFF	TGTGCCATCAGTGAGCAGGGGGAGTCCTACAATGAGCAGTTCTTC
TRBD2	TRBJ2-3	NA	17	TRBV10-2	CATYSGGLAPSTDTQYF	TGCGCCACGTACTCGGGGGGGCTAGCGCCTAGCACAGATACGCAGTATTTT
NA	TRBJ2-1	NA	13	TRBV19	CASSKDGYNEQFF	TGTGCCAGTAGTAAGGACGGATACAATGAGCAGTTCTTC